Shown below are 28 T cell receptor beta chains from a single sample sequenced in a study of T cell responses to AZD1222 COVID-19 vaccine. Clones were read by immunoSEQ multiplex PCR, and TCRdb kept only the in-frame ones, dropping some. The table lists approximately 140,000 clones, 85% to 95% of them singletons. Sequenced here: peripheral blood, sampled on day 0 of AZD1222 vaccination. The receptor set was obtained from an adult in good health.

The rearrangement uses TRBV11-2 and TRBJ2-5; 13 bases agree with TRBD2. V lost 8 bases and J lost 1; bases outside the gene matches: 4. Germline-derived CDR1 and CDR2 are SGHAT and FQNNGV. The CDR3 covers 15 residues. In DNA form, the CDR3 reads TGTGCCAGCCAACTAGCGGGGGGGCCCCAAGAGACCCAGTACTTC. As protein: CASQLAGGPQETQYF.

This chain joins TRBV3-1 (or the pseudogene TRBV3-2) and TRBJ1-1, with unresolved D. This CDR3 has 12 amino acids. The V and J ends lost 4 bases and 1 base respectively, with 4 bases between them. Germline CDR1 and CDR2: LGHDT and YNNKEL (reference sequence). The DNA of the CDR3 is TGTGCCAGCAGCCTAGGGAACACTGAAGCTTTCTTT. It is translated as CASSLGNTEAFF.

This clone was counted only a few times. The DNA of the CDR3 is TGTGCCAGCGCCGGGGGGGCTGTCAATCAGCCCCAGCATTTT. Residues: CASAGGAVNQPQHF. This chain uses TRBV19 with TRBJ1-5; tentatively, D is TRBD1 (6 bases). The germline V and J ends were trimmed by 9 bases and 3 bases, with 15 bases remaining between them. The germline V gene encodes CDR1 LNHDA and CDR2 SQIVND (reference sequence). The CDR3 has 14 amino acids.

The V call is TRBV5-6, the J call TRBJ2-5, with D hard to call. This CDR3 spans 16 amino acids. V was trimmed by 0 bases and J by 2 bases, leaving 14 bases between them. The germline CDR1 and CDR2 sequences are SGHDT and YYEEEE. In DNA, the CDR3 is TGTGCCAGCAGCTTGGCCCCAGCGCCATTACAAGAGACCCAGTACTTC. The encoded protein is CASSLAPAPLQETQYF.

This chain joins TRBV5-8 and TRBJ2-7; 10 positions match TRBD2. V trimming: 2 bases; J trimming: 7 bases; junction bases outside the gene matches: 9. Germline V CDR1 and CDR2: SGHTS, YDEGEE. This CDR3 contains 15 residues. CDR3 DNA: TGTGCCAGCAGCTTCCCAGCGGGGGGGCGCTGGGAGCAGTACGTC. Its protein is CASSFPAGGRWEQYV.

The chain uses TRBV7-9 and TRBJ1-6, with 9 positions matching TRBD1. The V gene's germline CDR1 is SEHNR and CDR2 FQNEAQ (reference sequence). This CDR3 has 15 residues. V lost 1 base, J lost 5 bases, and 0 bases stayed unmatched. The CDR3 DNA sequence: TGTGCCAGCAGCTTAGGACAGGGGGATAATTCACCCCTCCACTTT. The encoded protein is CASSLGQGDNSPLHF.

The V gene is TRBV27, the J gene TRBJ1-1; TRBD1 is a possible D gene (5 bases). In germline, CDR1 is MNHEY, CDR2 SMNVEV (reference sequence). The V gene lost 10 bases and the J gene lost 4 bases, with 10 bases spanning the gap. CDR3 size: 11 residues. The chain's CDR3 is CATWGGTEAFF. CDR3 nucleotides: TGTGCCACCTGGGGGGGCACTGAAGCTTTCTTT.

The chain carries TRBV2 and TRBJ1-5; 11 positions match TRBD1. Unmatched junction bases numbered 7, after V lost 6 bases and J lost 6 bases. Germline values: CDR1 SNHLY, CDR2 FYNNEI. CDR3 length: 15 amino acids. CDR3 region: CASRRTGGAGQPQHF. The DNA for the CDR3 is TGTGCCAGCAGGCGGACAGGGGGCGCGGGTCAGCCCCAGCATTTT. Together with reference TRBV2 and TRBJ1-5, the CDR3 gives the full variable domain: EPEVTQTPSHQVTQMGQEVILRCVPISNHLYFYWYRQILGQKVEFLVSFYNNEISEKSEIFDDQFSVERPDGSNFTLKIRSTKLEDSAMYFCASRRTGGAGQPQHFGDGTRLSIL.

The gene calls are TRBV5-5 and TRBJ2-1; 7 bases fit TRBD1. The CDR3 has 13 residues. From germline, CDR1 is SGHKS and CDR2 YYEKEE (reference sequence). V lost 4 bases and J lost 8; bases outside the gene matches: 6. The CDR3 nucleotides read TGTGCCAGCAGCCCTGACAGGGCGCATGAGCAGTTCTTC. Its protein product is CASSPDRAHEQFF.

This clone was observed a single time. This rearrangement joins TRBV9 to TRBJ2-1; 8 bases fit TRBD2. Germline V CDR1 and CDR2: SGDLS, YYNGEE. V lost 4 bases to trimming and J lost 6 bases; unmatched junction nucleotides: 6. The CDR3 has 14 residues. In nucleotides, the CDR3 is TGTGCCAGCAGCCCCTCTGGGACTAGCAATGAGCAGTTCTTC. Translating gives CASSPSGTSNEQFF.

A single count supports this clone. The rearrangement joins TRBV7-9 to TRBJ2-1; 12 bases match TRBD2. V lost 1 base, J lost 8 bases, and 12 bases stayed unmatched. CDR3 size: 18 residues. Germline V lookup: CDR1 SEHNR, CDR2 FQNEAQ (reference sequence). The CDR3 sequence is CASSLGPASGRAVDEQFF. As DNA, the CDR3 is TGTGCCAGCAGCTTAGGCCCAGCTAGCGGGAGGGCGGTTGATGAGCAGTTCTTC.

A single count supports this clone. The genes are TRBV5-6 and TRBJ1-5; D remains unclear. Trimming left V 2 bases short and J 0 bases short, with 6 bases between. Looked up from germline, CDR1 is SGHDT and CDR2 is YYEEEE. CDR3 length: 14 residues. The CDR3 loop is CASSFRYSNQPQHF. The CDR3 DNA sequence: TGTGCCAGCAGCTTCAGATATAGCAATCAGCCCCAGCATTTT.

V is TRBV6-1 and J is TRBJ1-6, with no clear D. Deletions cut 4 bases from V and 0 bases from J, with 13 bases between. The V gene's germline CDR1 is MNHNS and CDR2 SASEGT. The CDR3 spans 17 residues. CDR3 sequence: CASSGAGPSSYNSPLHF. The CDR3 DNA follows: TGTGCCAGCAGTGGGGCGGGCCCCAGCTCCTATAATTCACCCCTCCACTTT.

This clone was detected once. The chain couples TRBV6-2 or TRBV6-3 to TRBJ1-5, with unresolved D. The CDR3 is 13 residues long. Looked up from germline, CDR1 is MNHEY and CDR2 is SVGEGT. The ends were cut back, 0 bases at V and 6 bases at J, with 6 bases in the middle. The CDR3 DNA follows: TGTGCCAGCAGTTACTCAAGAGTTCAGCCCCAGCATTTT. Translated, it gives CASSYSRVQPQHF.

V usage is TRBV7-2 and J usage is TRBJ2-2; 13 nucleotides agree with TRBD2. The germline V gene encodes CDR1 SGHTA and CDR2 FQGNSA. The CDR3 contains 17 residues. The V segment lost 3 bases and the J segment 5 bases; nucleotides outside the gene matches: 6. The CDR3: CASSFKLAGGRTGELFF. The CDR3 region has the DNA TGTGCCAGCAGCTTCAAACTAGCGGGGGGGCGTACCGGGGAGCTGTTTTTT.

The V gene is TRBV4-1, the J gene TRBJ1-1, with TRBD1 as a possible D gene (6 bases). The CDR3 has 14 amino acids. V lost 6 bases to trimming and J lost 1 base, with 12 bases between them. CDR1 and CDR2 from the germline V gene are MGHRA and YSYEKL. CDR3 coding DNA: TGCGCCAGCAGAACGGGGGCAAGGAACACTGAAGCTTTCTTT. Translated, it gives CASRTGARNTEAFF.

The rearrangement links TRBV12-3 or TRBV12-4 to TRBJ1-2; D ambiguous. The V end lost 3 bases, the J end lost 5 bases, and 10 bases lay between the germline ends. The CDR3 has 13 amino acids. CDR3 coding DNA: TGTGCCAGCAGTTTTAACAGCCTTTATGGCTACACCTTC. The encoded protein is CASSFNSLYGYTF.

The chain is built from TRBV6-5 and TRBJ2-6; D remains ambiguous. Germline assignment: CDR1 MNHEY and CDR2 SVGAGI. The CDR3 covers 16 residues. V lost 0 bases to trimming and J lost 0 bases, with 6 bases between them. CDR3 in amino acids: CASSYSLDSGANVLTF. CDR3 sequence (DNA): TGTGCCAGCAGTTACTCGTTGGACTCTGGGGCCAACGTCCTGACTTTC.

The chain employs TRBV7-8 and TRBJ2-1, with D possibly being TRBD2 (6 bases). Germline V lookup: CDR1 SGHVS, CDR2 FQNEAQ. This CDR3 contains 17 residues. Deletions cut 1 base from V and 2 bases from J, with 15 bases between. In nucleotides, the CDR3 is TGTGCCAGCAGCTTAGGTGGGGCGGGATCTACCTACAATGAGCAGTTCTTC. Its translation: CASSLGGAGSTYNEQFF.

The chain couples TRBV19 to TRBJ2-5; 7 bases are shared with TRBD2. Trimming took 8 bases from V and 5 from J; bases not matched to a gene: 5. CDR1 LNHDA and CDR2 SQIVND come from the germline V gene (reference sequence). This CDR3 region has 12 residues. For the CDR3, the DNA is TGTGCCAGTCGGGGGGAGATGGAGACCCAGTACTTC. Its protein product is CASRGEMETQYF.

This chain uses TRBV19 with TRBJ1-1; D is unclear. Germline CDR1 is LNHDA and CDR2 is SQIVND (reference sequence). This CDR3 is 12 amino acids long. The V gene lost 3 bases and the J gene lost 8 bases, with 10 bases spanning the gap. The CDR3 protein is CASSIRGREAFF. The CDR3 region has the DNA TGTGCCAGTAGTATTCGGGGAAGAGAAGCTTTCTTT.

V usage is TRBV5-6 and J usage is TRBJ2-3; 12 nucleotides agree with TRBD2. The CDR3 totals 17 residues. Unmatched junction bases numbered 3, after V lost 1 base and J lost 0 bases. Germline V gene data show CDR1 as SGHDT and CDR2 as YYEEEE. CDR3 region: CASSLPGTSGSTDTQYF. CDR3 nucleotide sequence: TGTGCCAGCAGCTTGCCCGGGACTAGCGGGAGCACAGATACGCAGTATTTT.

The V gene is TRBV19, the J gene TRBJ1-2, with D possibly being TRBD1 (6 bases). The CDR3 has 16 amino acids. Trimming pared 3 bases from V and 6 bases from J, leaving 20 bases between. The germline V gene encodes CDR1 LNHDA and CDR2 SQIVND (reference sequence). CDR3 coding DNA: TGTGCCAGTAGTATCGATCTCGGCAGGGGTACTAATGGCTACACCTTC. It specifies CASSIDLGRGTNGYTF.

The chain carries TRBV5-1 and TRBJ2-3, with D uncertain. The germline V gene has CDR1 SGHRS and CDR2 YFSETQ. CDR3 length: 13 residues. V was clipped by 6 bases and J by 6 bases, with 14 bases between them. In DNA, the CDR3 is TGCGCCAGCATTTCGGGTGGCGGCGATACGCAGTATTTT. It translates to CASISGGGDTQYF. Drawing the rest from reference TRBV5-1 and TRBJ2-3, the complete variable domain is KAGVTQTPRYLIKTRGQQVTLSCSPISGHRSVSWYQQTPGQGLQFLFEYFSETQRNKGNFPGRFSGRQFSNSRSEMNVSTLELGDSALYLCASISGGGDTQYFGPGTRLTVL.

The chain combines TRBV2 with TRBJ2-7, with TRBD2 as a possible D gene (6 bases). Germline values: CDR1 SNHLY, CDR2 FYNNEI. The V and J ends lost 3 bases and 0 bases respectively, with 6 bases between them. CDR3 length: 13 amino acids. The CDR3 here is CASSEDYSYEQYV. CDR3 in DNA: TGTGCCAGCAGTGAGGACTACTCCTACGAGCAGTACGTC.

The CDR3 coding sequence is TGTGCCAGTAGTATTAGTGACAGGGGTTACAATGAGCAGTTCTTC. Residues: CASSISDRGYNEQFF. The chain is built from TRBV19 and TRBJ2-1; TRBD1 agrees at 8 bases. The CDR3 has 15 amino acids. Germline lookup yields CDR1 LNHDA and CDR2 SQIVND (reference sequence). V dropped 3 bases and J dropped 4; count of bases not matched to a gene: 5.

This clone occurred once. The chain recombines TRBV12-5 with TRBJ2-5, with TRBD1 matching over 9 bases. V lost 5 bases, J lost 7 bases, and 8 bases stayed unmatched. CDR3 length equals 14 residues. Germline lookup yields CDR1 LGHNT and CDR2 FRNRAP. The CDR3 DNA reads as TGTGCTAGTGGTCGGACAGGGGTCGAGGGGACCCAGTACTTC. This sequence encodes CASGRTGVEGTQYF. Based on the CDR3 plus reference TRBV12-5 and TRBJ2-5, the full variable domain is DARVTQTPRHKVTEMGQEVTMRCQPILGHNTVFWYRQTMMQGLELLAYFRNRAPLDDSGMPKDRFSAEMPDATLATLKIQPSEPRDSAVYFCASGRTGVEGTQYFGPGTRLLVL.

The chain is built from TRBV12-5 and TRBJ1-5, with 10 bases lining up with TRBD1. Germline V lookup: CDR1 LGHNT, CDR2 FRNRAP. V was pared by 4 bases and J by 6 bases, with 6 bases of the junction left unmatched. The CDR3 has 15 residues. The CDR3 DNA sequence: TGTGCTAGTGGTTCGGGACAGGGGACGCCTCAGCCCCAGCATTTT. Its protein is CASGSGQGTPQPQHF.